Listed below are T cell receptor beta chains from one sample, sequenced in a study of graft-versus-host responses after intestinal transplantation. Their antigens are not known. Sequencing was performed with immunoSEQ multiplex PCR; in TCRdb, only in-frame clones are kept and a portion is missing. The data show tens of thousands of clones, around 90% seen once. The source material was unstimulated CD8+ T cells sorted from spleen or lymph node cells, sampled before intestinal transplant. The receptors were sampled from a human donor who received an intestinal transplant. The CDR3 runs from the conserved cysteine through the conserved F or W. A D gene is named only where the DNA matches it firmly. Clone size appears in some rows only: once, few, many, or a class for an expanded clone.

CDR3 length: 16; J gene: TRBJ2-7; V gene: TRBV27; clone size: .; D gene: TRBD2; CDR3 DNA: TGTGCCAGCAGTTTATCCTTAGCGGGAGCCCACTACGAGCAGTACTTC; CDR3 protein: CASSLSLAGAHYEQYF
CDR3 length: 12; J gene: TRBJ1-4; V gene: TRBV18; clone size: .; D gene: TRBD1; CDR3 DNA: TGTGCCAGGACAGGGGGCTATGGAAAACTGTTTTTT; CDR3 protein: CARTGGYGKLFF
CDR3 length: 14; J gene: TRBJ2-2; V gene: TRBV29-1; clone size: .; D gene: TRBD1; CDR3 DNA: TGCAGCGTTGAAGCCACAGGGGTGACCGGGGAGCTGTTTTTT; CDR3 protein: CSVEATGVTGELFF
CDR3 length: 16; J gene: TRBJ2-3; V gene: TRBV9; clone size: .; D gene: .; CDR3 DNA: TGTGCCAGCAGCGTAGGTGGACAATGGGGCACAGATACGCAGTATTTT; CDR3 protein: CASSVGGQWGTDTQYF
CDR3 length: 14; J gene: TRBJ1-1; V gene: TRBV7-9; clone size: .; D gene: .; CDR3 DNA: TGTGCCAGCAGCTCCTCAGGCCTGAACACTGAAGCTTTCTTT; CDR3 protein: CASSSSGLNTEAFF
CDR3 length: 17; J gene: TRBJ2-3; V gene: TRBV28; clone size: .; D gene: .; CDR3 DNA: TGTGCCAGCAGTTTAGCTTTTAGAGGGATCGGCACAGATACGCAGTATTTT; CDR3 protein: CASSLAFRGIGTDTQYF
CDR3 length: 13; J gene: TRBJ1-5; V gene: TRBV27; clone size: .; D gene: .; CDR3 DNA: TGTGCCAGTGCTATTTTCCCCAATCAGCCCCAGCATTTT; CDR3 protein: CASAIFPNQPQHF
CDR3 length: 13; J gene: TRBJ1-5; V gene: TRBV6-1; clone size: .; D gene: TRBD1; CDR3 DNA: TGTGCCAGCCGACAGGGGGGACTTCAGCCCCAGCATTTT; CDR3 protein: CASRQGGLQPQHF
CDR3 length: 17; J gene: TRBJ2-2; V gene: TRBV15; clone size: .; D gene: TRBD1; CDR3 DNA: TGTGCCACCAGCAGAGATCGCGGGACAGGTGCCACCGGGGAGCTGTTTTTT; CDR3 protein: CATSRDRGTGATGELFF
CDR3 length: 15; J gene: TRBJ2-1; V gene: TRBV1; clone size: .; D gene: .; CDR3 DNA: TGCACCAGGTCGGATAGCGGGACATCCTACAATGAGCAGTTCTTC; CDR3 protein: CTRSDSGTSYNEQFF
CDR3 length: 14; J gene: TRBJ1-1; V gene: TRBV6-6; clone size: once; D gene: .; CDR3 DNA: TGTGCCAGCAGTTACCCGCAGGGGAACACTGAAGCTTTCTTT; CDR3 protein: CASSYPQGNTEAFF
CDR3 length: 14; J gene: TRBJ1-4; V gene: TRBV30; clone size: .; D gene: .; CDR3 DNA: TGTGCCTGGACTGACAGACGAACTAATGAAAAACTGTTTTTT; CDR3 protein: CAWTDRRTNEKLFF
CDR3 length: 13; J gene: TRBJ1-1; V gene: TRBV10-3; clone size: .; D gene: .; CDR3 DNA: TGTGCCATCATTGCCGGTACGTACACTGAAGCTTTCTTT; CDR3 protein: CAIIAGTYTEAFF
CDR3 length: 13; J gene: TRBJ2-5; V gene: TRBV10-3; clone size: .; D gene: .; CDR3 DNA: TGTGCCATCAGTGCTGGACAGATAGAGACCCAGTACTTC; CDR3 protein: CAISAGQIETQYF
CDR3 length: 15; J gene: TRBJ2-7; V gene: TRBV2; clone size: once; D gene: .; CDR3 DNA: TGTGCCAGCAGTGGGAGAGGGAATGCTGTCTACGAGCAGTACTTC; CDR3 protein: CASSGRGNAVYEQYF
CDR3 length: 15; J gene: TRBJ2-1; V gene: TRBV7-8; clone size: .; D gene: TRBD1; CDR3 DNA: TGTGCCAGCAGCAACCGGACAGGGGCTTACAATGAGCAGTTCTTC; CDR3 protein: CASSNRTGAYNEQFF
CDR3 length: 15; J gene: TRBJ1-3; V gene: TRBV29-1; clone size: .; D gene: .; CDR3 DNA: TGCAGCGTTAGCGGACCCTTTTTGCCCGGAAACACCATATATTTT; CDR3 protein: CSVSGPFLPGNTIYF
CDR3 length: 14; J gene: TRBJ1-1; V gene: TRBV6-6; clone size: .; D gene: .; CDR3 DNA: TGTGCCAGCAGGGCCCCCACCCAAGACACTGAAGCTTTCTTT; CDR3 protein: CASRAPTQDTEAFF
CDR3 length: 17; J gene: TRBJ2-7; V gene: TRBV4-1; clone size: .; D gene: .; CDR3 DNA: TGCGCCAGCAGCTACGTAGTGTCGGACAGCCTTACCTACGAGCAGTACTTC; CDR3 protein: CASSYVVSDSLTYEQYF
CDR3 length: 14; J gene: TRBJ2-7; V gene: TRBV2; clone size: .; D gene: TRBD2; CDR3 DNA: TGTGCCAGCAGTGTAGCGGGAGAGCCCTACGAGCAGTACTTC; CDR3 protein: CASSVAGEPYEQYF
CDR3 length: 16; J gene: TRBJ2-1; V gene: TRBV15; clone size: .; D gene: TRBD2; CDR3 DNA: TGTGCCACCAGCGGTACAGCGGGAGGCCCAACAAATGAGCAGTTCTTC; CDR3 protein: CATSGTAGGPTNEQFF
CDR3 length: 12; J gene: TRBJ2-1; V gene: TRBV15; clone size: .; D gene: TRBD2; CDR3 DNA: TGTGCCACCAGCAGACCCCCGGGACTACCAATCTTC; CDR3 protein: CATSRPPGLPIF
CDR3 length: 14; J gene: TRBJ2-2; V gene: TRBV27; clone size: .; D gene: .; CDR3 DNA: TGTGCCAGCACCCTAGGCCTTAACACCGGGGAGCTGTTTTTT; CDR3 protein: CASTLGLNTGELFF
CDR3 length: 18; J gene: TRBJ1-5; V gene: TRBV28; clone size: .; D gene: TRBD1; CDR3 DNA: TGTGCCAGCAGTTTAGGACCGTTAAGACAGGGTCGCAATCAGCCCCAGCATTTT; CDR3 protein: CASSLGPLRQGRNQPQHF
CDR3 length: 14; J gene: TRBJ1-4; V gene: TRBV5-1; clone size: .; D gene: TRBD1; CDR3 DNA: TGCGCCAGCAGCCCGGACAGGGAAAATGAAAAACTGTTTTTT; CDR3 protein: CASSPDRENEKLFF
CDR3 length: 15; J gene: TRBJ2-7; V gene: TRBV5-1; clone size: .; D gene: .; CDR3 DNA: TGCGCCAGCAGCTTAGGGGAGGTATACTCCTACGAGCAGTACTTC; CDR3 protein: CASSLGEVYSYEQYF
CDR3 length: 17; J gene: TRBJ1-6; V gene: TRBV2; clone size: .; D gene: TRBD1; CDR3 DNA: TGTGCCAGCAGGGCCGGGACAGAGGGCGCTTATAATTCACCCCTCCACTTT; CDR3 protein: CASRAGTEGAYNSPLHF
CDR3 length: 15; J gene: TRBJ2-7; V gene: TRBV7-9; clone size: .; D gene: TRBD1; CDR3 DNA: TGTGCCAGCAGCTTAAGACAGGGTAGGTCTGACGAGCAGTACTTC; CDR3 protein: CASSLRQGRSDEQYF
CDR3 length: 13; J gene: TRBJ2-5; V gene: TRBV29-1; clone size: .; D gene: .; CDR3 DNA: TGCAGCGTTTTGACAGGCCTTCAAGAGACCCAGTACTTC; CDR3 protein: CSVLTGLQETQYF
CDR3 length: 15; J gene: TRBJ2-2; V gene: TRBV2; clone size: .; D gene: .; CDR3 DNA: TGTGCCAGCAGTGAAGCGCACGCGGCAACCGGGGAGCTGTTTTTT; CDR3 protein: CASSEAHAATGELFF
CDR3 length: 13; J gene: TRBJ2-7; V gene: TRBV15; clone size: .; D gene: .; CDR3 DNA: TGTGCCACCAGCAGAGTCGGAGGGGTCGAGCAGTACTTC; CDR3 protein: CATSRVGGVEQYF
CDR3 length: 11; J gene: TRBJ2-1; V gene: TRBV20-1; clone size: once; D gene: TRBD1; CDR3 DNA: TGCAGTGCCAGGACAGGGTATGAGCAGTTCTTC; CDR3 protein: CSARTGYEQFF
CDR3 length: 19; J gene: TRBJ2-2; V gene: TRBV28; clone size: once; D gene: TRBD2; CDR3 DNA: TGTGCCAGCAGTCCACTAGCGGGAGGGAAAAAGGGCATCACCGGGGAGCTGTTTTTT; CDR3 protein: CASSPLAGGKKGITGELFF
CDR3 length: 14; J gene: TRBJ2-3; V gene: TRBV6-5; clone size: .; D gene: .; CDR3 DNA: TGTGCCAGCAGTTACTCAGGGCCCGGAGGGACGCAGTATTTT; CDR3 protein: CASSYSGPGGTQYF
CDR3 length: 16; J gene: TRBJ2-5; V gene: TRBV28; clone size: .; D gene: .; CDR3 DNA: TGTGCCAGCAGTTTCACTGAGCTAGCAGATCAAGAGACCCAGTACTTC; CDR3 protein: CASSFTELADQETQYF